The 20 T cell receptor beta chains below all came from one sample that was sequenced in a study of identical twins. TCRdb re-called the 5' RACE reads with MiXCR, one entry per CDR3 protein. The profile shows about 260,000 distinct CDR3 sequences, 5.5% to 7% of them singletons. The same specimen was also included in a second study, on yellow fever vaccine responses in identical twins.

Sequencing was carried out using memory (CD45RO+) T cells sorted from blood. Receptors were obtained from a woman aged 18-29 years in good health.

This clonotype has only a few counts. The chain recombines TRBV7-9 with TRBJ1-1; D possibly corresponds to TRBD1 (6 bases). The V gene's germline CDR1 is SEHNR and CDR2 FQNEAQ (reference sequence). The germline V and J ends were trimmed by 6 bases and 4 bases, with 12 bases remaining between them. This CDR3 is 13 amino acids long. The CDR3: CASSPTGTTEAFF. The CDR3 coding sequence is TGTGCCAGCAGTCCAACAGGGACCACTGAAGCTTTCTTT.

The rearrangement links TRBV6-1 to TRBJ2-3; TRBD1 matches at 8 bases. The V gene end was trimmed by 6 bases and the J gene end by 2 bases; junction bases not matched to a gene: 4. CDR3 size: 14 residues. The V gene's germline CDR1 is MNHNS and CDR2 SASEGT. This CDR3 reads CASSRTGLTDTQYF. The CDR3 nucleotides read TGTGCCAGCAGCAGGACAGGGCTCACAGATACGCAGTATTTT.

The sample holds a few counts of this clonotype. V is TRBV20-1 and J is TRBJ2-7, with a possible D match to TRBD1 (7 bases). V lost 3 bases and J lost 4, with 13 bases in between. Germline CDR1 reads DFQATT; CDR2 reads SNEGSKA (reference sequence). This CDR3 contains 13 residues. This CDR3 reads CSARVTGRYEQYF. The CDR3 DNA reads TGCAGTGCTAGGGTGACAGGGAGGTACGAGCAGTACTTC.

This clonotype was recorded at least ten times. The rearrangement joins TRBV3-1 to TRBJ2-4, with 11 bases aligning to TRBD2. Losses at the gene ends were 2 bases for V and 0 bases for J; bases not matched to a gene: 15. The CDR3 totals 21 residues. The germline CDR1 and CDR2 sequences are LGHDT and YNNKEL (reference sequence). CDR3 sequence (DNA): TGTGCCAGCAGCCAACGCTCCACTAGCGGGAGTAAGCTGATAGCCAAAAACATTCAGTACTTC. Encoded protein: CASSQRSTSGSKLIAKNIQYF. Supplemented by reference TRBV3-1 and TRBJ2-4, the full variable domain reads DTAVSQTPKYLVTQMGNDKSIKCEQNLGHDTMYWYKQDSKKFLKIMFSYNNKELIINETVPNRFSPKSPDKAHLNLHINSLELGDSAVYFCASSQRSTSGSKLIAKNIQYFGAGTRLSVL.

At least ten counts were recorded for this clonotype. This chain's CDR3 is CASSLASVFDGYTF. CDR3 sequence (DNA): TGTGCCAGCAGTTTAGCGTCCGTTTTTGATGGCTACACCTTC. This chain uses TRBV12-3 or TRBV12-4 with TRBJ1-2; D unclear. The germline V and J ends were trimmed by 0 bases and 6 bases, with 11 bases remaining between them. The CDR3 extends over 14 amino acids.

This clonotype was seen repeatedly, ten times or more. The chain recombines TRBV7-8 with TRBJ2-7; a weak D match, TRBD2 (5 bases). Per germline, CDR1 SGHVS and CDR2 FQNEAQ. CDR3 size: 14 residues. The V end lost 0 bases, the J end lost 4 bases, and 10 bases lay between the germline ends. The CDR3 protein is CASSLAGAGYEQYF. CDR3 coding DNA: TGTGCCAGCAGCTTAGCGGGAGCCGGGTACGAGCAGTACTTC.

This clonotype was seen many times. The chain is built from TRBV5-1 and TRBJ2-5, with 8 bases identical to TRBD1. The CDR3 has 14 amino acids. Germline values: CDR1 SGHRS, CDR2 YFSETQ. J was trimmed by 4 bases and V by 3 bases; bases with no gene match: 5. CDR3 nucleotide sequence: TGCGCCAGCAGCTCAGGACAGGGCTCAGAGACCCAGTACTTC. It encodes CASSSGQGSETQYF. The full variable domain, in which reference TRBV5-1 and TRBJ2-5 provide the parts outside the CDR3, is KAGVTQTPRYLIKTRGQQVTLSCSPISGHRSVSWYQQTPGQGLQFLFEYFSETQRNKGNFPGRFSGRQFSNSRSEMNVSTLELGDSALYLCASSSGQGSETQYFGPGTRLLVL.

The chain carries TRBV24-1 and TRBJ2-3; D is tentatively TRBD1 or TRBD2 (5 bases each). Germline V gene sequence: CDR1 KGHDR, CDR2 SFDVKD. Deletions cut 4 bases from V and 2 bases from J, with 15 bases between. This CDR3 is built from 16 residues. CDR3 coding DNA: TGTGCCACCAGTGACCCCGAGAGGGGTACCACAGATACGCAGTATTTT. Translating gives CATSDPERGTTDTQYF.

This clonotype was detected many times. This chain connects TRBV10-3 to TRBJ2-1; 12 positions agree with TRBD2. This CDR3 spans 14 amino acids. The germline CDR1 and CDR2 sequences are ENHRY and SYGVKD. V was pared by 3 bases and J by 13 bases, with 7 bases of the junction left unmatched. CDR3 bases: TGTGCCATCAGTGACCCTGGGACTAGCGGGTATCAGTTCTTC. Its protein product is CAISDPGTSGYQFF.

This clonotype was counted ten times or more. V gene TRBV20-1 combines with J gene TRBJ2-1, with 7 positions matching TRBD1. Trimming removed 5 bases from V and 1 base from J; junction bases left unmatched: 5. Germline V gene data show CDR1 as DFQATT and CDR2 as SNEGSKA (reference sequence). The CDR3 is 14 residues long. CDR3 in amino acids: CSARRQGSYNEQFF. Here the CDR3 DNA reads TGCAGTGCTCGTCGACAGGGTTCCTACAATGAGCAGTTCTTC.

On this clonotype itself: One base away lies a much larger clone, so this may be a sequencing read error. The chain joins TRBV2 to TRBJ2-7; weak D call: TRBD1 (6 bases). Germline lookup yields CDR1 SNHLY and CDR2 FYNNEI. The CDR3 contains 13 residues. Trimming removed 4 bases at V and 2 bases at J, with 9 bases between. The CDR3 spells CASSVQGTYEQYF. The CDR3 DNA sequence: TGTGCCAGCAGTGTACAGGGAACCTACGAGCAGTACTTC.

The chain couples TRBV5-4 to TRBJ2-7, with TRBD2 identical over 8 bases. Germline V gene sequence: CDR1 SGHNT, CDR2 YYREEE (reference sequence). V lost 0 bases to trimming and J lost 4 bases; unmatched junction nucleotides: 9. This CDR3 comprises 16 residues. The chain's CDR3 is CASSLGRGAGWYEQYF. The DNA of the CDR3 is TGTGCCAGCAGCTTGGGGCGGGGGGCAGGGTGGTACGAGCAGTACTTC.

This clonotype appeared a few times. The chain combines TRBV20-1 with TRBJ2-1; 13 nucleotides match TRBD2. CDR1 and CDR2 from the germline V gene are DFQATT and SNEGSKA (reference sequence). The CDR3 length is 14 residues. After removal of 3 bases from V and 8 bases from J, the junction contained 4 bases not matched to a gene. CDR3 bases: TGCAGTGCTAGCGCCGGACTAGCGGGAGATGAGCAGTTCTTC. Translation: CSASAGLAGDEQFF.

This clonotype was detected only a few times. The chain couples TRBV11-2 to TRBJ1-1, with D maybe TRBD1 (6 bases). Germline CDR1 reads SGHAT; CDR2 reads FQNNGV. The CDR3 runs 15 residues. V dropped 0 bases and J dropped 4 bases, with 12 bases sitting between them. The CDR3 loop reads CASSLERGGGTEAFF. Written as DNA, the CDR3 is TGTGCCAGCAGCTTAGAACGTGGAGGGGGCACTGAAGCTTTCTTT. The full variable domain, its missing parts supplied by reference TRBV11-2 and TRBJ1-1, is EAGVAQSPRYKIIEKRQSVAFWCNPISGHATLYWYQQILGQGPKLLIQFQNNGVVDDSQLPKDRFSAERLKGVDSTLKIQPAKLEDSAVYLCASSLERGGGTEAFFGQGTRLTVV.

This clonotype turned up a few times. The V call is TRBV29-1, the J call TRBJ1-2; possibly TRBD1 for D (6 bases). The CDR3 has 13 amino acids. V lost 4 bases to trimming and J lost 4 bases, with 13 bases between them. Per the germline V gene, CDR1 is SQVTM and CDR2 is ANQGSEA. The CDR3: CSVVVAGAYGYTF. The DNA for the CDR3 is TGCAGCGTTGTCGTGGCAGGGGCCTATGGCTACACCTTC.

The chain has TRBV10-3 and TRBJ2-1; the match to TRBD2 covers 12 bases. Germline CDR1 and CDR2: ENHRY and SYGVKD. The CDR3 runs to 15 residues. Germline trimming cut 6 bases from V and 9 bases from J; bases unmatched to any gene: 9. CDR3 coding DNA: TGTGCCATCAGCCCGACTAGCGGGAGAGAAGGTGAGCAGTTCTTC. Protein sequence: CAISPTSGREGEQFF.

J is TRBJ1-2 and V is TRBV6-1; TRBD1 matches 8 bases. With V trimmed by 7 bases and J by 2 bases, 3 bases remained unmatched. This CDR3 has 13 residues. Germline V gene sequence: CDR1 MNHNS, CDR2 SASEGT. The CDR3 DNA follows: TGTGCCAGCAAGAGGACAGGGAACTATGGCTACACCTTC. Translating it yields CASKRTGNYGYTF.

This clonotype has just a few counts. J is TRBJ2-2 and V is TRBV6-5, with 8 bases identical to TRBD1. V was clipped by 4 bases and J by 2 bases; unmatched bases: 6. Germline CDR1 is MNHEY and CDR2 is SVGAGI. The CDR3 loop spans 16 amino acids. CDR3 amino acids: CASSLTGVFNTGELFF. The CDR3 nucleotides read TGTGCCAGCAGTTTGACAGGGGTTTTTAACACCGGGGAGCTGTTTTTT.

The table lists this clonotype with many counts. This rearrangement joins TRBV12-3 or TRBV12-4 to TRBJ1-2; 9 nucleotides align to TRBD1. The CDR3 consists of 15 residues. Trimming at V came to 7 bases and at J to 0 bases, leaving 6 bases not matched to a gene. The CDR3 spells CASNLQGATNYGYTF. For the CDR3, the DNA is TGTGCCAGCAACCTACAGGGGGCAACTAACTATGGCTACACCTTC.

This clonotype was counted ten times or more. The chain recombines TRBV4-1 with TRBJ1-6; D gene ambiguous. From germline, CDR1 is MGHRA and CDR2 YSYEKL. The CDR3 consists of 17 residues. With 1 base removed from V and 7 bases from J, the gap between germline ends came to 17 bases. The CDR3 is CASSQVGSRSGNSPLHF. The DNA of the CDR3 is TGCGCCAGCAGCCAAGTGGGGTCGAGGTCGGGGAATTCACCCCTCCACTTT.